This TCR beta chain was identified during a study of OX40 agonist ivuxolimab in advanced cancers. The CDR3 has 15 amino acids. Germline V gene sequence: CDR1 SGHVS, CDR2 FNYEAQ. The V and J ends lost 5 bases and 0 bases respectively, with 13 bases between them. The table lists this clone with a few counts. Some clones are missing from TCRdb's copy, which holds only in-frame ones; the method was immunoSEQ multiplex PCR. The sample shows nearly 90,000 clones, about 83% of them seen only once. The source was CD4+ or CD8+ T cells sorted from blood, collected in a trial of the OX40 agonist ivuxolimab. This TCR came from an adult with an advanced solid tumor such as melanoma, head and neck, liver or kidney cancer. The chain carries TRBV7-6 and TRBJ1-2; perhaps TRBD1 as D (6 bases). The CDR3 is CASSHRTDANYGYTF. CDR3 nucleotides: TGTGCCAGCAGCCACAGGACAGATGCTAACTATGGCTACACCTTC.